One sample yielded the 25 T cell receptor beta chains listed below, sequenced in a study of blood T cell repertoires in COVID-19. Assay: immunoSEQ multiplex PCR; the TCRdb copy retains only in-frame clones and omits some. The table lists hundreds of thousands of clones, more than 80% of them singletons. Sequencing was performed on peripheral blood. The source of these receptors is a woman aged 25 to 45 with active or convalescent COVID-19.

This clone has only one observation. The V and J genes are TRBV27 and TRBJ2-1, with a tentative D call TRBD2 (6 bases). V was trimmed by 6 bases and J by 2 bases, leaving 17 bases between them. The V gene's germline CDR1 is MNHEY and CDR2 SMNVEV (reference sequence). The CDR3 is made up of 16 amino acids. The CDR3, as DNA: TGTGCCAGCAGCCACCCAGGGACTCACACCTACAATGAGCAGTTCTTC. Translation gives CASSHPGTHTYNEQFF.

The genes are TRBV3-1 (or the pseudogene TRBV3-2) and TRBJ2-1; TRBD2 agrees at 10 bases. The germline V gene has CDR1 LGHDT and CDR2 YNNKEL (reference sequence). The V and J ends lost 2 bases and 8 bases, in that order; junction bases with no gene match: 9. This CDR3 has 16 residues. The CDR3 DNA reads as TGTGCCAGCAGCCAAAGCGGGAGGGCCGATTTAGATGAGCAGTTCTTC. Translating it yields CASSQSGRADLDEQFF.

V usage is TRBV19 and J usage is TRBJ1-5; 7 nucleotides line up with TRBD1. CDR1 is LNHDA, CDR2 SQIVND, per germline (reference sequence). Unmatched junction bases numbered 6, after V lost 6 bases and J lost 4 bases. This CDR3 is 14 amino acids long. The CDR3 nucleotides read TGTGCCAGTAGCCCTGACAGGGTGAATCAGCCCCAGCATTTT. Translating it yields CASSPDRVNQPQHF.

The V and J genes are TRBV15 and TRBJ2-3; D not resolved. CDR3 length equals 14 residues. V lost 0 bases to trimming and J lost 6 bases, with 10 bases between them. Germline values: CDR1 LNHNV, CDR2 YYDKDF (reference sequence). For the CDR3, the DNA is TGTGCCACCAGCAGAGAAGATTTCGGTGATACGCAGTATTTT. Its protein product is CATSREDFGDTQYF.

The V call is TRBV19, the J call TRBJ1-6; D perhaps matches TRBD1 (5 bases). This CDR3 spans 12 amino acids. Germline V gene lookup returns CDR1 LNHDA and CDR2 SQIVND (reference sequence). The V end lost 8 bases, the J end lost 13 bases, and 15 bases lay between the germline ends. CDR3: CASSGTGGPLHF. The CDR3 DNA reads TGTGCCAGTTCAGGGACCGGGGGGCCCCTCCACTTT.

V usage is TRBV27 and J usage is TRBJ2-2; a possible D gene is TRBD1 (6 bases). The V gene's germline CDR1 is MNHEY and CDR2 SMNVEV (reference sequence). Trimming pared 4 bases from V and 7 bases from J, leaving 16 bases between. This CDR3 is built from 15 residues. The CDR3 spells CASSSTGTYLGELFF. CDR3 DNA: TGTGCCAGCAGTTCTACCGGGACATATCTCGGGGAGCTGTTTTTT.

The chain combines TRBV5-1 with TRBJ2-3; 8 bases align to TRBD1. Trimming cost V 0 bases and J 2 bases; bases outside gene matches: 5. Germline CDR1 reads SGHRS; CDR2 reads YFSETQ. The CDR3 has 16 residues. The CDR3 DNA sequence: TGCGCCAGCAGCTTGGCCATGACAGGGGCCACAGATACGCAGTATTTT. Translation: CASSLAMTGATDTQYF.

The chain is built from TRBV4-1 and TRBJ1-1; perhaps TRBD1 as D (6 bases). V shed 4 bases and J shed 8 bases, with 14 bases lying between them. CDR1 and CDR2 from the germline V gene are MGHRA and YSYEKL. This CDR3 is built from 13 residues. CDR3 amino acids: CASSRPGTSEAFF. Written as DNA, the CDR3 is TGCGCCAGCAGCCGGCCTGGGACATCAGAAGCTTTCTTT.

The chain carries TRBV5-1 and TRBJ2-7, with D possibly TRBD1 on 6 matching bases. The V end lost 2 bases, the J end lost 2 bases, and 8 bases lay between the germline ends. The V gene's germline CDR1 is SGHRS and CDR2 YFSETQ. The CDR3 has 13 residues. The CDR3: CASSLQGTYEQYF. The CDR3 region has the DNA TGCGCCAGCAGCTTACAGGGTACCTACGAGCAGTACTTC. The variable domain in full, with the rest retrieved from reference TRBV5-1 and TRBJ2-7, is KAGVTQTPRYLIKTRGQQVTLSCSPISGHRSVSWYQQTPGQGLQFLFEYFSETQRNKGNFPGRFSGRQFSNSRSEMNVSTLELGDSALYLCASSLQGTYEQYFGPGTRLTVT.

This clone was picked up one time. As DNA, the CDR3 is TGTGCCACCAGTGATTCCAAAGGGGCTCCACTAGATACGCAGTATTTT. This sequence encodes CATSDSKGAPLDTQYF. The chain recombines TRBV24-1 with TRBJ2-3, with a tentative D call TRBD1 (5 bases). Germline CDR1 KGHDR, CDR2 SFDVKD. Deletions cut 2 bases from V and 5 bases from J, with 16 bases between. The CDR3 sequence is 16 residues long.

This CDR3 is CASSLGRESYNEQFF. The CDR3, as DNA: TGTGCCAGCAGCTTAGGGCGGGAGTCCTACAATGAGCAGTTCTTC. V is TRBV11-3 and J is TRBJ2-1; 7 nucleotides match TRBD2. Germline assignment: CDR1 SGHNT and CDR2 YENEEA. CDR3 length: 15 amino acids. J lost 1 base, V lost 1 base, and 1 base had no gene match.

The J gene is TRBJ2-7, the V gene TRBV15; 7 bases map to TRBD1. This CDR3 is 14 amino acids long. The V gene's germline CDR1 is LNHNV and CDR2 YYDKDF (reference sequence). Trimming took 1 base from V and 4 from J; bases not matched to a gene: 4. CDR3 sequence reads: CATSRVGQEYEQYF. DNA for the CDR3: TGTGCCACCAGCAGAGTTGGACAGGAGTACGAGCAGTACTTC.

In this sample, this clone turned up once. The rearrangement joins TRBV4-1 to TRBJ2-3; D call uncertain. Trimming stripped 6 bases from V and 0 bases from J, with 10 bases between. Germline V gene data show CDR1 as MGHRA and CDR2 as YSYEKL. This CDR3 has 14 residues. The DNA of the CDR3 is TGCGCCAGCAGACTCTCTCCTAGCACAGATACGCAGTATTTT. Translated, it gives CASRLSPSTDTQYF.

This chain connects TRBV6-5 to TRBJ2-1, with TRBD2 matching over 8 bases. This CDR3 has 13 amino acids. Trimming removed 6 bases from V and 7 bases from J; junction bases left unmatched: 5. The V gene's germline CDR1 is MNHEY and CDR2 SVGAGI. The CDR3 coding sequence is TGTGCCAGCAGGGTCGCTAGCGGGAATGAGCAGTTCTTC. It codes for CASRVASGNEQFF.

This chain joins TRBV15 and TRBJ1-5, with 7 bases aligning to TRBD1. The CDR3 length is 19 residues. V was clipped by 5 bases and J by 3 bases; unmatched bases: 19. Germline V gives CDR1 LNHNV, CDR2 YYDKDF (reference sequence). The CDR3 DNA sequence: TGTGCCACCAGCCGCGGGGTGACCGGGACAGCGAGACCCAATCAGCCCCAGCATTTT. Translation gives CATSRGVTGTARPNQPQHF.

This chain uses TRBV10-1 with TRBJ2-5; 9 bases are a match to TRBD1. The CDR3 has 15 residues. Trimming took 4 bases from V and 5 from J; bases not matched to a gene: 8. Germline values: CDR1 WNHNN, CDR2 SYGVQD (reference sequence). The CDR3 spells CASSAAGTGRETQYF. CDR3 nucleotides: TGCGCCAGCAGTGCCGCCGGGACAGGGCGGGAGACCCAGTACTTC.

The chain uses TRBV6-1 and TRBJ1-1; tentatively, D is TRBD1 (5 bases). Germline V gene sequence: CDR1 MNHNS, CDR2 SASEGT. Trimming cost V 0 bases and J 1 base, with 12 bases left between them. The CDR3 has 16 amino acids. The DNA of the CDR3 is TGTGCCAGCAGTGAAGCTGGTAAGGGGTGGAACACTGAAGCTTTCTTT. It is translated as CASSEAGKGWNTEAFF.

The CDR3 DNA reads as TGTGCCATCTCTTCCGACAGGGCTAATTCACCCCTCCACTTT. Amino acids: CAISSDRANSPLHF. This rearrangement joins TRBV10-3 to TRBJ1-6, with 7 bases that match TRBD1. The V and J ends lost 8 bases and 6 bases, in that order; junction bases with no gene match: 7. Germline V gives CDR1 ENHRY, CDR2 SYGVKD. The CDR3 has 14 amino acids.

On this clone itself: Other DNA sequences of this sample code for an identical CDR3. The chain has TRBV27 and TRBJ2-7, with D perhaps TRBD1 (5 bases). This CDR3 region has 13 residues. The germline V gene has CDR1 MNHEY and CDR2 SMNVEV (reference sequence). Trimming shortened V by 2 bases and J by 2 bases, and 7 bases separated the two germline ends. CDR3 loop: CASSLDRAYEQYF. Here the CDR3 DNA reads TGTGCCAGCAGTTTAGACAGAGCCTACGAGCAGTACTTC.

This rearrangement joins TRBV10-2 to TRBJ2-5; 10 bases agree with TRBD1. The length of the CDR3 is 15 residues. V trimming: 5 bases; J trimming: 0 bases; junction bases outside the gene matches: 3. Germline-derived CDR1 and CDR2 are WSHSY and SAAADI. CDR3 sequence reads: CASSFDRGHQETQYF. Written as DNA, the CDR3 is TGCGCCAGCAGTTTCGACAGGGGGCACCAAGAGACCCAGTACTTC.

CDR3 DNA sequence: TGCGCCAGTCACGAAGCGGGAGGTACCTACAATGAGCAGTTCTTC. This encodes CASHEAGGTYNEQFF. The gene calls are TRBV5-1 and TRBJ2-1, with 9 positions matching TRBD2. The CDR3 loop spans 15 amino acids. In germline, CDR1 is SGHRS, CDR2 YFSETQ. V dropped 8 bases and J dropped 2; count of bases not matched to a gene: 8.

The CDR3 sequence is CASSWSSSGDEQFF. The CDR3 DNA sequence: TGCGCCAGCAGCTGGTCATCGTCCGGAGATGAGCAGTTCTTC. The V and J genes are TRBV5-1 and TRBJ2-1; no firm D call. The V and J ends lost 3 bases and 8 bases respectively, with 15 bases between them. The CDR3 is made up of 14 amino acids. Germline V gene lookup returns CDR1 SGHRS and CDR2 YFSETQ. The full variable domain, with the rest looked up from reference TRBV5-1 and TRBJ2-1, is KAGVTQTPRYLIKTRGQQVTLSCSPISGHRSVSWYQQTPGQGLQFLFEYFSETQRNKGNFPGRFSGRQFSNSRSEMNVSTLELGDSALYLCASSWSSSGDEQFFGPGTRLTVL.

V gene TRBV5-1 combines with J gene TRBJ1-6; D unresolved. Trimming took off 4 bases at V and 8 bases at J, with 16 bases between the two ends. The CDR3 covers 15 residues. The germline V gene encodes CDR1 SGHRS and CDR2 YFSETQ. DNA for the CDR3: TGCGCCAGCAGCGAGGACTGGCGGCGGGATTCACCCCTCCACTTT. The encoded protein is CASSEDWRRDSPLHF.

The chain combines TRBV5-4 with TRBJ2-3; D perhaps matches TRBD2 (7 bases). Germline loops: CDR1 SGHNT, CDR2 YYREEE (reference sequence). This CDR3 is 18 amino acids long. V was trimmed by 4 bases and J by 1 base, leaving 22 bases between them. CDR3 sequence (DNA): TGTGCCAGCAGCCCCCGTGGAGGGGGGGCCAGGGGCACAGATACGCAGTATTTT. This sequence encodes CASSPRGGGARGTDTQYF.

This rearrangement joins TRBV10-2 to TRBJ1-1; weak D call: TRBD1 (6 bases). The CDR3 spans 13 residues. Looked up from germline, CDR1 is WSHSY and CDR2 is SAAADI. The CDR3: CATSGTPNTEAFF. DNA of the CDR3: TGCGCTACTTCCGGGACACCGAACACTGAAGCTTTCTTT.